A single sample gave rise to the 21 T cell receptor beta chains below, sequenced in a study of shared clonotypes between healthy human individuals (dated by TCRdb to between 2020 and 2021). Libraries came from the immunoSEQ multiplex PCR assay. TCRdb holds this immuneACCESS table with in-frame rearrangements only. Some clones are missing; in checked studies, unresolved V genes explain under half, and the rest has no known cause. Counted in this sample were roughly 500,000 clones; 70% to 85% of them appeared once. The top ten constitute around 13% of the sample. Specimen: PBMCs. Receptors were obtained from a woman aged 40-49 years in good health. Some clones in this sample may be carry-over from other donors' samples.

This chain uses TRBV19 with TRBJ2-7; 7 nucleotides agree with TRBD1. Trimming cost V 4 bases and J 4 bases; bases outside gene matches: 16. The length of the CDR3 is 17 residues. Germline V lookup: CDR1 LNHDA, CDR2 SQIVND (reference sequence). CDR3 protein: CASSRQGRGGTDYEQYF. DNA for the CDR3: TGTGCCAGTAGTAGACAGGGTCGAGGCGGAACGGATTACGAGCAGTACTTC.

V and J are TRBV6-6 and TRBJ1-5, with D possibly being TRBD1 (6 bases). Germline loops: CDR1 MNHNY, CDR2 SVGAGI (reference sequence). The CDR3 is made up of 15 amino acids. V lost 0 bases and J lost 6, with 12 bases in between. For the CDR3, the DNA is TGTGCCAGCAGTTACTCGAAGGGGGGTGGTCAGCCCCAGCATTTT. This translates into CASSYSKGGGQPQHF.

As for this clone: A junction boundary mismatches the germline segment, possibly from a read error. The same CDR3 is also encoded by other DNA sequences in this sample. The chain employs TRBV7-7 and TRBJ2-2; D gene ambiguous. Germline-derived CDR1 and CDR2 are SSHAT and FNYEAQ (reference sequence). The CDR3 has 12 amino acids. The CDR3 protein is CASRKYTGELFF. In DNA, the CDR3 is TGTGCTAGCAGAAAGTACACCGGGGAGCTGTTTTTT. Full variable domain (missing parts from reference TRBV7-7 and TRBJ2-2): GAGVSQSPRYKVTKRGQDVTLRCDPISSHATLYWYQQALGQGPEFLTYFNYEAQPDKSGLPSDRFSAERPEGSISTLTIQRTEQRDSAMYRCASRKYTGELFFGEGSRLTVL.

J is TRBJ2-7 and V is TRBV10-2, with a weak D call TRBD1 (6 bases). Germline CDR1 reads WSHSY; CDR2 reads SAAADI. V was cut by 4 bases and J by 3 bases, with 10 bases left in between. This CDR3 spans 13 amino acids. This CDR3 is CASSGGQLYEQYF. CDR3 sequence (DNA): TGCGCCAGCAGTGGCGGACAGCTCTACGAGCAGTACTTC.

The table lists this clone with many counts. This CDR3 is CSVVLPVTSTDTQYF. Here the CDR3 DNA reads TGCAGCGTTGTCTTGCCGGTAACTAGCACAGATACGCAGTATTTT. V gene TRBV29-1 combines with J gene TRBJ2-3; D is unresolved. This CDR3 is 15 amino acids long. Trimming removed 4 bases from V and 0 bases from J, with 14 bases in between. The germline V gene has CDR1 SQVTM and CDR2 ANQGSEA.

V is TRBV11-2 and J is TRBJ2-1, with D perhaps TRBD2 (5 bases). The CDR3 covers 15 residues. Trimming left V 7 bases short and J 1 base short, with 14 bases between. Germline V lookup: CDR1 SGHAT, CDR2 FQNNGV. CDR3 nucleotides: TGTGCCAGCACCCCCCGGGGAGCTTCCTACAATGAGCAGTTCTTC. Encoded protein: CASTPRGASYNEQFF. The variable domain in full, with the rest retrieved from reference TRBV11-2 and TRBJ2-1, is EAGVAQSPRYKIIEKRQSVAFWCNPISGHATLYWYQQILGQGPKLLIQFQNNGVVDDSQLPKDRFSAERLKGVDSTLKIQPAKLEDSAVYLCASTPRGASYNEQFFGPGTRLTVL.

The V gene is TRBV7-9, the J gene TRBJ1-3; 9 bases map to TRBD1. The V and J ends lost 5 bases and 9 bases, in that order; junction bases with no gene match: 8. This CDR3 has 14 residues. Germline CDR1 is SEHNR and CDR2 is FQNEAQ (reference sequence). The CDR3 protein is CASSQQGAAGTIYF. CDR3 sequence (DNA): TGTGCCAGCAGCCAACAGGGGGCAGCGGGCACCATATATTTT.

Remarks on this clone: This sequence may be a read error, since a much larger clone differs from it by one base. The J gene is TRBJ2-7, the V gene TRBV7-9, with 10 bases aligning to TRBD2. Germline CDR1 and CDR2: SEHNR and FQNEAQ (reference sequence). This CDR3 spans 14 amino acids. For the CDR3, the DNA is TGTGCCAGCAGTAAAGGACTAGCGGACTACGAGCAGCACTTC. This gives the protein CASSKGLADYEQHF. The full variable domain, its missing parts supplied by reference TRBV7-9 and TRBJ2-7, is DTGVSQNPRHKITKRGQNVTFRCDPISEHNRLYWYRQTLGQGPEFLTYFQNEAQLEKSRLLSDRFSAERPKGSFSTLEIQRTEQGDSAMYLCASSKGLADYEQHFGPGTRLTVT.

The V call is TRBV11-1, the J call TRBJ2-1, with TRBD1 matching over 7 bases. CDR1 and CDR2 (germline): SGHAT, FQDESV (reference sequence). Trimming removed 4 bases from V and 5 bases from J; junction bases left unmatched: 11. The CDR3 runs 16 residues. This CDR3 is CASSSTGAEADNEQFF. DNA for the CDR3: TGTGCCAGCAGCTCCACAGGGGCGGAAGCCGACAATGAGCAGTTCTTC.

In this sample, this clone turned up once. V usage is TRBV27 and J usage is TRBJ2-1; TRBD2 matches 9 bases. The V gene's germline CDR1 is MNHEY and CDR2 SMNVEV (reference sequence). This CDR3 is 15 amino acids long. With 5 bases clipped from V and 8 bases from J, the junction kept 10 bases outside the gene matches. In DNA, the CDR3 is TGTGCCAGCAGTCCAACGCGGCTAGCGGGACATGAGCAGTTCTTC. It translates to CASSPTRLAGHEQFF.

The CDR3 region has the DNA TGTGCCAGCAGCCAAGCGGACGGGAACACTGAAGCTTTCTTT. The encoded protein is CASSQADGNTEAFF. V and J are TRBV14 and TRBJ1-1; no clear D. The CDR3 runs to 14 residues. V lost 1 base, J lost 1 base, and 7 bases lay in between. Germline-derived CDR1 and CDR2 are SGHDN and FVKESK.

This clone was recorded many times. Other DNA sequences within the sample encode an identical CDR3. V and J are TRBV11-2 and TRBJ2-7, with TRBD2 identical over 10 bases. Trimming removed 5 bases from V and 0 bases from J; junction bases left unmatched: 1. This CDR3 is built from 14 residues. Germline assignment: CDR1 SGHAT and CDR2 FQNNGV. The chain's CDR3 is CASSRTSGSYEQYF. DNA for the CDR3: TGTGCCAGCAGCCGGACTAGCGGCTCCTACGAGCAGTACTTC.

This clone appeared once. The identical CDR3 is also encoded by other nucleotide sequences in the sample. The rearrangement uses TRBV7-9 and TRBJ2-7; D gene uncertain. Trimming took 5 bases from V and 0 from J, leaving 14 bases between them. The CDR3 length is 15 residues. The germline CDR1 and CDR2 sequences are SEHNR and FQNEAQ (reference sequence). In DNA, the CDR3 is TGTGCCAGCAGCCTAGGACCTATGAGCTCCTACGAGCAGTACTTC. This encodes CASSLGPMSSYEQYF.

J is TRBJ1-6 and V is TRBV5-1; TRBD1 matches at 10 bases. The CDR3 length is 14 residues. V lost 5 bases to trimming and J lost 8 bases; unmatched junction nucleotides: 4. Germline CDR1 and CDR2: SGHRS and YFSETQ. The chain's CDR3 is CASSPGTGDSPLHF. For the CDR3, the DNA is TGCGCCAGCAGTCCCGGGACAGGGGATTCACCCCTCCACTTT.

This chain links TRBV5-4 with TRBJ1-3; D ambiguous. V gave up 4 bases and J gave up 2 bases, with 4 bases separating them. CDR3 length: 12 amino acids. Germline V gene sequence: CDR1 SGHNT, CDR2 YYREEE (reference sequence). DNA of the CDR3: TGTGCCAGCAGCAATGCTGGAAACACCATATATTTT. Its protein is CASSNAGNTIYF. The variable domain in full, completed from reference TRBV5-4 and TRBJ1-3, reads ETGVTQSPTHLIKTRGQQVTLRCSSQSGHNTVSWYQQALGQGPQFIFQYYREEENGRGNFPPRFSGLQFPNYSSELNVNALELDDSALYLCASSNAGNTIYFGEGSWLTVV.

CDR3 coding DNA: TGTGCCAGCAGTTTGCCCGGGGGGACTACTAGCACAGATACGCAGTATTTT. Its protein is CASSLPGGTTSTDTQYF. This chain connects TRBV27 to TRBJ2-3; 7 bases match TRBD2. Trimming at V came to 3 bases and at J to 0 bases, leaving 9 bases not matched to a gene. Per the germline V gene, CDR1 is MNHEY and CDR2 is SMNVEV (reference sequence). CDR3 size: 17 residues.

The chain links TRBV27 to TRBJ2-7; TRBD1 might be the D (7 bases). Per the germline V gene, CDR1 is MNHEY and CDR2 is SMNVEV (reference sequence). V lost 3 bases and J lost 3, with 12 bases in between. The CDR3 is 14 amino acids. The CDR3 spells CASSFSGGLYEQYF. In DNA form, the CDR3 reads TGTGCCAGCAGTTTTTCAGGGGGGCTCTACGAGCAGTACTTC.

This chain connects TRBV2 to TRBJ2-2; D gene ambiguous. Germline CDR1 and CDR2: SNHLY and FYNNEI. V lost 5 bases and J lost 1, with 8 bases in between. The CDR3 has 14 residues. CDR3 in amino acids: CASSSQVNTGELFF. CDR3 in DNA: TGTGCCAGCAGTAGCCAGGTGAACACCGGGGAGCTGTTTTTT.

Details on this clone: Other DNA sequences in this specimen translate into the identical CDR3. The CDR3: CASSLGLAGGQETQYF. The CDR3 DNA reads TGCGCCAGCAGCTTGGGGCTAGCGGGAGGTCAAGAGACCCAGTACTTC. The genes are TRBV5-1 and TRBJ2-5; 11 bases match TRBD2. CDR3 length: 16 amino acids. CDR1 and CDR2 (germline): SGHRS, YFSETQ. The V gene end was trimmed by 0 bases and the J gene end by 2 bases; junction bases not matched to a gene: 3.

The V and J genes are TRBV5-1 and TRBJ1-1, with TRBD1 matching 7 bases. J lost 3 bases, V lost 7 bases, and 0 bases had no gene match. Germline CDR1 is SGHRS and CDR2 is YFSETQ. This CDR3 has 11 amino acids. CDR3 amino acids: CASGTDTEAFF. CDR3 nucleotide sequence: TGCGCCAGCGGGACAGACACTGAAGCTTTCTTT. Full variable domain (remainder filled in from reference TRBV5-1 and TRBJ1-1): KAGVTQTPRYLIKTRGQQVTLSCSPISGHRSVSWYQQTPGQGLQFLFEYFSETQRNKGNFPGRFSGRQFSNSRSEMNVSTLELGDSALYLCASGTDTEAFFGQGTRLTVV.

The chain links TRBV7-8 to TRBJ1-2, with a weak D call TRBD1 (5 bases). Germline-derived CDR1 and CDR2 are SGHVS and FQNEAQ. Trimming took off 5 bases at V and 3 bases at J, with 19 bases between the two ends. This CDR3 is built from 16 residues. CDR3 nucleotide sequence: TGTGCCAGCAGCCCGAGCCCTCTACGGGGGGACTATGGCTACACCTTC. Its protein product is CASSPSPLRGDYGYTF. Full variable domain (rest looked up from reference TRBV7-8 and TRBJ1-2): GAGVSQSPRYKVAKRGQDVALRCDPISGHVSLFWYQQALGQGPEFLTYFQNEAQLDKSGLPSDRFFAERPEGSVSTLKIQRTQQEDSAVYLCASSPSPLRGDYGYTFGSGTRLTVV.